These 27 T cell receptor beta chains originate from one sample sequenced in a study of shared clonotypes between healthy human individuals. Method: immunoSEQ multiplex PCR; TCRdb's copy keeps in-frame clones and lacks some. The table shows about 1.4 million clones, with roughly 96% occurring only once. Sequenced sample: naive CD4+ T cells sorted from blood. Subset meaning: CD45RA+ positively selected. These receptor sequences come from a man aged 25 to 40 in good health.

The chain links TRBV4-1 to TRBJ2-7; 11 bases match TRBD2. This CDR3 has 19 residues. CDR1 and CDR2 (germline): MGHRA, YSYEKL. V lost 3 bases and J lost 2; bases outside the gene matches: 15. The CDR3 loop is CASSQEIPGLAAITYEQYF. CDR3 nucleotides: TGCGCCAGCAGCCAGGAGATACCGGGACTAGCGGCAATTACCTACGAGCAGTACTTC.

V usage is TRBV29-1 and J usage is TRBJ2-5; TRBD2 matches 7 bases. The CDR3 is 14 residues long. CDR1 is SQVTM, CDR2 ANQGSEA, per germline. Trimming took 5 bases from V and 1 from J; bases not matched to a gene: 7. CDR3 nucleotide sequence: TGCAGCGTTATTGTGGGAGGGACCCAAGAGACCCAGTACTTC. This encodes CSVIVGGTQETQYF.

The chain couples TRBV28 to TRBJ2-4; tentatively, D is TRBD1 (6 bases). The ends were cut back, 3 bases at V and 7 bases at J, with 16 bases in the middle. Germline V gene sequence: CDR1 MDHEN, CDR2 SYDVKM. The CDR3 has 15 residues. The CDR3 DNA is TGTGCCAGCAGTTTCTTATTGGGCAGGGGTAACATTCAGTACTTC. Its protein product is CASSFLLGRGNIQYF.

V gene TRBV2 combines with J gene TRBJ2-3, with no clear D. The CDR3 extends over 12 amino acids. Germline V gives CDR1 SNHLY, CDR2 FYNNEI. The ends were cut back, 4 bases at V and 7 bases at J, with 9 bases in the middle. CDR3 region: CASSGSGYTQYF. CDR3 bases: TGTGCCAGCAGTGGTTCTGGGTATACGCAGTATTTT.

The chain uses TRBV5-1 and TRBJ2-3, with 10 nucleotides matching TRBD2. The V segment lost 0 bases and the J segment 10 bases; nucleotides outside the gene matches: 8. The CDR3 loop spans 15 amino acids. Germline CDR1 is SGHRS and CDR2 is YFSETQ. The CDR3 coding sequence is TGCGCCAGCAGCTTGGCCGGGACTAGCGAGGAGGCGCAGTATTTT. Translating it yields CASSLAGTSEEAQYF.

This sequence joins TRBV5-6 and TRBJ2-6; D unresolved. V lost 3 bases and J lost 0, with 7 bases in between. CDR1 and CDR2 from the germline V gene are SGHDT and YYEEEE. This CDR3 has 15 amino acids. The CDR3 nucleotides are TGTGCCAGCAGCTCGTTGGGCTCTGGGGCCAACGTCCTGACTTTC. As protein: CASSSLGSGANVLTF.

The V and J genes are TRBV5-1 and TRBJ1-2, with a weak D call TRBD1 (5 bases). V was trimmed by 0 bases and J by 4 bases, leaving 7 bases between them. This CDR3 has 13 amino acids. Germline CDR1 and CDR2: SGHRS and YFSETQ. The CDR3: CASSLDGTYGYTF. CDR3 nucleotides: TGCGCCAGCAGCTTGGATGGGACCTATGGCTACACCTTC. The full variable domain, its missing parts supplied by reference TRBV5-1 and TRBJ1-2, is KAGVTQTPRYLIKTRGQQVTLSCSPISGHRSVSWYQQTPGQGLQFLFEYFSETQRNKGNFPGRFSGRQFSNSRSEMNVSTLELGDSALYLCASSLDGTYGYTFGSGTRLTVV.

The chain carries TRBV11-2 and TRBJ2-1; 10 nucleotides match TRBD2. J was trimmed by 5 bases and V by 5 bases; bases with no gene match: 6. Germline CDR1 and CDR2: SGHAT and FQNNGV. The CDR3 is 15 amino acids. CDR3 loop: CASSPRTSGNNEQFF. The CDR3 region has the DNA TGTGCCAGCAGCCCTAGGACTAGCGGAAACAATGAGCAGTTCTTC.

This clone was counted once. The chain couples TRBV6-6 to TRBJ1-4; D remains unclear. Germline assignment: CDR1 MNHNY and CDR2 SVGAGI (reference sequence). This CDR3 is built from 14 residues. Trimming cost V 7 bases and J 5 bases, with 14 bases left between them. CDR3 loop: CASTGPRPNEKLFF. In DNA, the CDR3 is TGTGCCAGCACCGGCCCGCGCCCAAATGAAAAACTGTTTTTT.

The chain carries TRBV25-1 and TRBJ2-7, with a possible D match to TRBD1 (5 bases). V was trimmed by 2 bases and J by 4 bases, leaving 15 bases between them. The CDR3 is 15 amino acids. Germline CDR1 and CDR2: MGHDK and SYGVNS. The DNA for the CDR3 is TGTGCCAGCAGTGAAAGAAGGGGTCAGAGATACGAGCAGTACTTC. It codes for CASSERRGQRYEQYF.

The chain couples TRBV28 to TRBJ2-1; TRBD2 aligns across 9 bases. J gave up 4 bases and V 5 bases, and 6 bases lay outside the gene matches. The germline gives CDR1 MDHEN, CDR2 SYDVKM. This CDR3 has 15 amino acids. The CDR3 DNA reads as TGTGCCAGCAGTCCAGCGGGGGGTGGTTACAATGAGCAGTTCTTC. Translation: CASSPAGGGYNEQFF.

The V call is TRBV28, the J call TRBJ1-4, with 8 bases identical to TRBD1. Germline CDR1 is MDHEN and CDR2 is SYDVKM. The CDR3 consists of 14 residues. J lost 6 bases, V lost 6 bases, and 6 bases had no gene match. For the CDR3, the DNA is TGTGCCAGCAGCCGACAGGGGAGGGATGAAAAACTGTTTTTT. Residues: CASSRQGRDEKLFF. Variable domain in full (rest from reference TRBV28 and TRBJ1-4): DVKVTQSSRYLVKRTGEKVFLECVQDMDHENMFWYRQDPGLGLRLIYFSYDVKMKEKGDIPEGYSVSREKKERFSLILESASTNQTSMYLCASSRQGRDEKLFFGSGTQLSVL.

The CDR3 region has the DNA TGTGCCAGCACCAGGGGACAGGGTCCCACTGAAGCTTTCTTT. The encoded protein is CASTRGQGPTEAFF. The chain combines TRBV6-5 with TRBJ1-1; 9 nucleotides agree with TRBD1. The germline V gene has CDR1 MNHEY and CDR2 SVGAGI. J was trimmed by 4 bases and V by 7 bases; bases with no gene match: 7. This CDR3 region has 14 residues.

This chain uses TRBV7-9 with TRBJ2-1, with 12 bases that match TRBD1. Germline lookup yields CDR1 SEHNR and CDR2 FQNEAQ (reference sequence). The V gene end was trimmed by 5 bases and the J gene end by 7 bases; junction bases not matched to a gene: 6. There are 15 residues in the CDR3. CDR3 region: CASSPWGQGANEQFF. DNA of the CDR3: TGTGCCAGCAGCCCGTGGGGACAGGGGGCGAATGAGCAGTTCTTC. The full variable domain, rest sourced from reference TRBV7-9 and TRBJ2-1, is DTGVSQNPRHKITKRGQNVTFRCDPISEHNRLYWYRQTLGQGPEFLTYFQNEAQLEKSRLLSDRFSAERPKGSFSTLEIQRTEQGDSAMYLCASSPWGQGANEQFFGPGTRLTVL.

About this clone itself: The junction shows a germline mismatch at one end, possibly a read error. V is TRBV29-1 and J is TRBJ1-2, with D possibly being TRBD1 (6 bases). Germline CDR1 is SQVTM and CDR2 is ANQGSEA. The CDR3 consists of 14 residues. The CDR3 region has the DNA TGCAGCGTAGAAGGAAGGCAGGGGCGGTTAGGCTACACCTTC. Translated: CSVEGRQGRLGYTF.

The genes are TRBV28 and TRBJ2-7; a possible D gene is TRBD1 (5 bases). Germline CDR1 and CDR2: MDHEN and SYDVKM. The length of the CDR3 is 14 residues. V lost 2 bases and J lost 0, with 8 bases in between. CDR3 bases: TGTGCCAGCAGTTTACTCCAGGGCTCCTACGAGCAGTACTTC. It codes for CASSLLQGSYEQYF. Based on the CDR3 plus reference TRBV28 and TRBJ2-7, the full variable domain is DVKVTQSSRYLVKRTGEKVFLECVQDMDHENMFWYRQDPGLGLRLIYFSYDVKMKEKGDIPEGYSVSREKKERFSLILESASTNQTSMYLCASSLLQGSYEQYFGPGTRLTVT.

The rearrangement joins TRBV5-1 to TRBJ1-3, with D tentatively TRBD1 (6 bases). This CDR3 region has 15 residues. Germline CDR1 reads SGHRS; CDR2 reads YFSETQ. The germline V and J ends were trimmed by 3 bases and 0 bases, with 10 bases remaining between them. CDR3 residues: CASSYDRTSGNTIYF. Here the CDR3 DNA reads TGCGCCAGCAGCTACGACAGGACCTCTGGAAACACCATATATTTT.

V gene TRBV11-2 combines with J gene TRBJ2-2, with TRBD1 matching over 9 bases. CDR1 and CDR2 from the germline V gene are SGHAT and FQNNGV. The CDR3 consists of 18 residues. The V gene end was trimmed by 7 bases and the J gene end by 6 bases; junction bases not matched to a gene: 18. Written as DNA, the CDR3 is TGTGCCAGCACCCCTCTCCGTCTGGGACAGGGCTATGCCGGGGAGCTGTTTTTT. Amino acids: CASTPLRLGQGYAGELFF.

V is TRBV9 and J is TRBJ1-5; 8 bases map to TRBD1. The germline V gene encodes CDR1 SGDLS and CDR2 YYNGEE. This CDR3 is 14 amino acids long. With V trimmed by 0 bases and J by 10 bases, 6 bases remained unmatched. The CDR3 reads CASSVGGQGGPQHF. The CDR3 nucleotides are TGTGCCAGCAGCGTAGGCGGACAGGGAGGCCCCCAGCATTTT.

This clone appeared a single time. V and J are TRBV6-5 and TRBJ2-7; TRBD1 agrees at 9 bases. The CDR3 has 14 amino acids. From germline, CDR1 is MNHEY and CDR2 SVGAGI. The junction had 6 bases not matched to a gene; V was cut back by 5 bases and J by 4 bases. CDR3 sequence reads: CASSRGQGQYEQYF. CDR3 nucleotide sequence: TGTGCCAGCAGTCGGGGACAGGGACAATACGAGCAGTACTTC.

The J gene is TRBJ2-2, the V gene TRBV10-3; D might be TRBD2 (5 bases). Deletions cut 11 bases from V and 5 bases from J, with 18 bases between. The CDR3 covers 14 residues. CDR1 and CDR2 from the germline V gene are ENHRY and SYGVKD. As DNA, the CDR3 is TGTGCCCACCACGGACTCCCGGGGACCGGGGAGCTGTTTTTT. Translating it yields CAHHGLPGTGELFF.

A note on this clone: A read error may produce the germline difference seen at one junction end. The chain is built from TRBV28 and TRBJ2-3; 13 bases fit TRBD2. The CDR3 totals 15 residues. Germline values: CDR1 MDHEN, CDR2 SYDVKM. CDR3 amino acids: CASRLAGGTTYTQYF. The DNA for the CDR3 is TGTGCCAGCCGACTAGCGGGAGGTACCACATATACGCAGTATTTT.

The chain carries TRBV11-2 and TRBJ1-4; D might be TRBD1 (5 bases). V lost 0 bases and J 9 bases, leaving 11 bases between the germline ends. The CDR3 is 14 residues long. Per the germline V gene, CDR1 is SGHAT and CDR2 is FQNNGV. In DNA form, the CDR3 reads TGTGCCAGCAGCTTAGAACGGGGGTCAAAAAAACTGTTTTTT. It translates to CASSLERGSKKLFF.

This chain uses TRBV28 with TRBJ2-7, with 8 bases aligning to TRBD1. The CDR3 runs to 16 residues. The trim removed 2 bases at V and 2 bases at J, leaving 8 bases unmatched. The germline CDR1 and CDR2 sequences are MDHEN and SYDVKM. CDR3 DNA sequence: TGTGCCAGCAGTTTAGGACAGGGAAGGTTAACCTACGAGCAGTACTTC. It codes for CASSLGQGRLTYEQYF.

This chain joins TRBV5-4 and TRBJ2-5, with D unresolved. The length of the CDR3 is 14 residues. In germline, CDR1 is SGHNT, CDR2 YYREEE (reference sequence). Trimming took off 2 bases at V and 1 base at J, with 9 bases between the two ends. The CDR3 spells CASSLLQSQETQYF. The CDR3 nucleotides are TGTGCCAGCAGCTTATTACAGAGCCAAGAGACCCAGTACTTC.

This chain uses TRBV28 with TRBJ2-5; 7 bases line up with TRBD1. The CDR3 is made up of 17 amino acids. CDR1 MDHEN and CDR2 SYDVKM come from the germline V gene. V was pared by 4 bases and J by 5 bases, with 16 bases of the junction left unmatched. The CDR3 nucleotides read TGTGCCAGCAGTTCGTCGACGACAGGGAACGTAGGGGAGACCCAGTACTTC. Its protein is CASSSSTTGNVGETQYF.

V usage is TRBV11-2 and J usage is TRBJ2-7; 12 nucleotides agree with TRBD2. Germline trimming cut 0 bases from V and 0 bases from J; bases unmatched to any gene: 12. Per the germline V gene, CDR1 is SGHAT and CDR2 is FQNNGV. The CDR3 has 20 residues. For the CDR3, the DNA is TGTGCCAGCAGCTTAGATCTTGGACTAGCGGGATCGCAAAACTCCTACGAGCAGTACTTC. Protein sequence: CASSLDLGLAGSQNSYEQYF.